These 19 T cell receptor beta chains were sequenced from one sample in a study of blood T cell repertoires in COVID-19. Measured with immunoSEQ multiplex PCR; TCRdb has only the in-frame clones, and not every one. The sample shows approximately 260,000 clones, approximately 87% of them seen only once. The material sequenced was peripheral blood. The receptors derive from a human donor in a cohort sampled during active COVID-19.

The chain employs TRBV3-1 (or the pseudogene TRBV3-2) and TRBJ1-2; D may be TRBD1 (6 bases). The length of the CDR3 is 16 residues. Germline V gene data show CDR1 as LGHDT and CDR2 as YNNKEL (reference sequence). V was shortened by 3 bases and J by 6 bases, with 20 bases between the two germline ends. The CDR3 sequence: CASSQGGGRFSDGYTF. The CDR3 DNA sequence: TGTGCCAGCAGCCAGGGGGGGGGCCGTTTTTCCGATGGCTACACCTTC.

The chain couples TRBV27 to TRBJ2-7, with 12 bases aligning to TRBD2. Germline V gives CDR1 MNHEY, CDR2 SMNVEV (reference sequence). V shed 3 bases, J shed 3 bases, and the junction held 12 bases outside the gene matches. The CDR3 length is 18 residues. This chain's CDR3 is CASSLAPSGGVLNYEQYF. The DNA for the CDR3 is TGTGCCAGCAGTTTGGCGCCTAGCGGGGGGGTCCTCAACTACGAGCAGTACTTC.

The chain uses TRBV2 and TRBJ1-5; tentatively, D is TRBD1 (6 bases). The germline gives CDR1 SNHLY, CDR2 FYNNEI. V was trimmed by 8 bases and J by 0 bases, leaving 8 bases between them. CDR3 length equals 13 residues. CDR3 DNA: TGTGCCAGCGGACAGTATAGCAATCAGCCCCAGCATTTT. It yields the protein CASGQYSNQPQHF.

The chain combines TRBV19 with TRBJ1-1, with 10 bases matching TRBD1. The CDR3 runs to 14 residues. The trim removed 5 bases at V and 9 bases at J, leaving 9 bases unmatched. Per the germline V gene, CDR1 is LNHDA and CDR2 is SQIVND (reference sequence). CDR3: CASSPGQGTTKAFF. CDR3 DNA sequence: TGTGCCAGTAGTCCGGGACAGGGGACGACCAAAGCTTTCTTT.

The chain has TRBV7-2 and TRBJ2-7; possibly TRBD2 for D (5 bases). CDR1 is SGHTA and CDR2 is FQGNSA in the germline V gene. CDR3 length: 15 amino acids. The ends were cut back, 3 bases at V and 3 bases at J, with 15 bases in the middle. This chain's CDR3 is CASSLFARGIYEQYF. CDR3 coding DNA: TGTGCCAGCAGCTTGTTTGCACGGGGAATCTACGAGCAGTACTTC.

The J gene is TRBJ2-7, the V gene TRBV7-9; unclear D gene. V was pared by 3 bases and J by 6 bases, with 9 bases between. The CDR3 is 12 amino acids. Germline V gene data show CDR1 as SEHNR and CDR2 as FQNEAQ (reference sequence). The CDR3 nucleotides are TGTGCCAGCAGCTTTAATCCTTTCGAGCAGTACTTC. Its translation is CASSFNPFEQYF.

This clone has at least ten counts. This sequence joins TRBV6-1 and TRBJ2-1; 11 nucleotides align to TRBD2. V gave up 4 bases and J gave up 8 bases; unmatched junction bases: 13. Germline V lookup: CDR1 MNHNS, CDR2 SASEGT. There are 17 residues in the CDR3. CDR3 DNA: TGTGCCAGCAGTGTTCAAGCCGGGACTAGCGGCTCCGATGAGCAGTTCTTC. Translated, it gives CASSVQAGTSGSDEQFF.

The V and J genes are TRBV19 and TRBJ2-7; unclear D gene. V was cut by 5 bases and J by 1 base, with 12 bases left in between. CDR3 length: 14 residues. The germline gives CDR1 LNHDA, CDR2 SQIVND (reference sequence). The DNA of the CDR3 is TGTGCCAGTAGTGAAGCTACAGTGTCCTACGAGCAGTACTTC. It translates to CASSEATVSYEQYF.

J is TRBJ1-4 and V is TRBV5-6; D unresolved. Between the trimmed V and J ends, which lost 0 bases and 10 bases, there was a span of 10 bases. Germline V gene lookup returns CDR1 SGHDT and CDR2 YYEEEE. The CDR3 sequence is 13 residues long. This CDR3 reads CASSLGGSGKLFF. DNA for the CDR3: TGTGCCAGCAGCTTGGGAGGGAGTGGAAAACTGTTTTTT.

This chain links TRBV29-1 with TRBJ2-1; D is perhaps TRBD2 (6 bases). The germline V gene encodes CDR1 SQVTM and CDR2 ANQGSEA. The CDR3 extends over 13 amino acids. Trimming stripped 8 bases from V and 7 bases from J, with 18 bases between. This chain's CDR3 is CSTLAYLGNEQFF. The DNA for the CDR3 is TGCAGCACGCTAGCGTACCTGGGTAATGAGCAGTTCTTC.

The chain has TRBV12-3 or TRBV12-4 and TRBJ1-2; D unclear. V lost 5 bases and J lost 7, with 14 bases in between. The CDR3 extends over 13 amino acids. CDR3 amino acids: CASSLTRAFGYTF. The DNA for the CDR3 is TGTGCCAGCAGTCTCACGAGGGCGTTTGGCTACACCTTC.

This chain joins TRBV6-5 and TRBJ1-2; 8 bases align to TRBD1. After removal of 6 bases from V and 0 bases from J, the junction contained 3 bases not matched to a gene. This CDR3 spans 14 amino acids. CDR1 is MNHEY, CDR2 SVGAGI, per germline. The CDR3 DNA is TGTGCCAGCAGCCCGGACAGGGCTAACTATGGCTACACCTTC. Translating it yields CASSPDRANYGYTF.

In this sample, this clone turned up once. V gene TRBV7-2 combines with J gene TRBJ2-5; TRBD2 matches at 10 bases. CDR1 is SGHTA and CDR2 is FQGNSA in the germline V gene. With V trimmed by 2 bases and J by 8 bases, 5 bases remained unmatched. This CDR3 comprises 14 residues. The CDR3 reads CASSLSGGALTQYF. The CDR3 coding sequence is TGTGCCAGCAGCTTAAGCGGGGGGGCTCTTACCCAGTACTTC.

The chain combines TRBV19 with TRBJ1-1; the D gene is possibly TRBD1 (5 bases). The germline V gene has CDR1 LNHDA and CDR2 SQIVND (reference sequence). V was trimmed by 2 bases and J by 4 bases, leaving 14 bases between them. The CDR3 is 15 amino acids. The CDR3 reads CASSIMFREGTEAFF. For the CDR3, the DNA is TGTGCCAGTAGTATAATGTTCAGGGAGGGCACTGAAGCTTTCTTT.

This clone occurred once. This chain links TRBV5-1 with TRBJ2-7, with 7 bases matching TRBD1. In germline, CDR1 is SGHRS, CDR2 YFSETQ. This CDR3 has 15 residues. Trimming removed 0 bases from V and 5 bases from J; junction bases left unmatched: 8. Here the CDR3 reads CASSLVIGTDNEQYF. The DNA for the CDR3 is TGCGCCAGCAGCTTGGTTATAGGGACAGATAACGAGCAGTACTTC.

The chain links TRBV19 to TRBJ1-1, with a tentative D call TRBD1 (5 bases). V shed 3 bases and J shed 5 bases, with 16 bases lying between them. There are 15 residues in the CDR3. CDR1 and CDR2 (germline): LNHDA, SQIVND (reference sequence). The CDR3 sequence is CASSMLGGGRTEAFF. Written as DNA, the CDR3 is TGTGCCAGTAGTATGCTGGGCGGGGGAAGGACTGAAGCTTTCTTT.

This chain connects TRBV2 to TRBJ1-6, with a tentative D call TRBD1 (5 bases). Germline V CDR1 and CDR2: SNHLY, FYNNEI. V lost 2 bases and J 2 bases, leaving 13 bases between the germline ends. This CDR3 is 17 amino acids long. Here the CDR3 reads CASSEKGGGTYNSPLHF. The DNA for the CDR3 is TGTGCCAGCAGTGAAAAGGGCGGGGGTACCTATAATTCACCCCTCCACTTT.

A single count supports this clone. The rearrangement joins TRBV6-6 to TRBJ2-5; TRBD1 matches 9 bases. Germline V gene lookup returns CDR1 MNHNY and CDR2 SVGAGI (reference sequence). The V gene end was trimmed by 4 bases and the J gene end by 6 bases; junction bases not matched to a gene: 6. The CDR3 contains 14 residues. CDR3 nucleotides: TGTGCCAGCAGTTTAGGGGACAGGGTGCAGACCCAGTACTTC. Its protein is CASSLGDRVQTQYF.

The rearrangement links TRBV11-2 to TRBJ2-5, with D possibly being TRBD2 (6 bases). The germline CDR1 and CDR2 sequences are SGHAT and FQNNGV. The V end lost 5 bases, the J end lost 7 bases, and 8 bases lay between the germline ends. The CDR3 loop spans 11 amino acids. Written as DNA, the CDR3 is TGTGCCAGCAGCGGGGGACTGACCCAGTACTTC. Translating it yields CASSGGLTQYF.